A selection of T cell receptor beta chains follows, all from one sample in a study of CD8 T cells in Susac syndrome. TCRdb called the immunoSEQ multiplex PCR reads again in MiXCR, with one record for every CDR3 protein. The profile covers 95,000 to 150,000 distinct CDR3 sequences, with about 93% appearing a single time and 0.098% taken by the ten largest. The specimen was CD4+ T cells from PBMCs. The receptors were gathered from a human donor in good health. Each CDR3 is given with its conserved first and last residue. The D gene is left open where the match is weak.

d_call: .; v_call: TRBV6-5; j_call: TRBJ2-7; cdr3_aa: CASSYRRSYSYEQYF
d_call: TRBD2; v_call: TRBV30; j_call: TRBJ2-3; cdr3_aa: CAWSRTVLAGSTDTQYF
d_call: .; v_call: TRBV7-3; j_call: TRBJ1-1; cdr3_aa: CASSTQGDTEAFF
d_call: .; v_call: TRBV18; j_call: TRBJ1-5; cdr3_aa: CASSPQDIYSNQPQHF
d_call: .; v_call: TRBV13; j_call: TRBJ2-3; cdr3_aa: CASSLEVAPGGTQYF
d_call: .; v_call: TRBV24-1; j_call: TRBJ2-2; cdr3_aa: CATSDSDWMNTGELFF
d_call: TRBD1; v_call: TRBV14; j_call: TRBJ2-7; cdr3_aa: CASSRLRQGIAKTPREQYF
d_call: TRBD2; v_call: TRBV11-1; j_call: TRBJ2-5; cdr3_aa: CASSLGGTIGETQYF
d_call: .; v_call: TRBV15; j_call: TRBJ2-3; cdr3_aa: CATSRGWTDGTDTQYF
d_call: .; v_call: TRBV6-6; j_call: TRBJ1-1; cdr3_aa: CASSYKPATMNTEAFF
d_call: .; v_call: TRBV29-1; j_call: TRBJ2-7; cdr3_aa: CSVHSGSNEQYF
d_call: .; v_call: TRBV10-3; j_call: TRBJ1-2; cdr3_aa: CAILGRDGGGYTF
d_call: TRBD1; v_call: TRBV4-2; j_call: TRBJ1-6; cdr3_aa: CASSLPDRGNNSPLHF
d_call: TRBD2; v_call: TRBV5-6; j_call: TRBJ2-5; cdr3_aa: CASSYLLAGVGETQYF
d_call: TRBD2; v_call: TRBV4-2; j_call: TRBJ2-1; cdr3_aa: CASSQDPLVGSGRLNEQFF
d_call: .; v_call: TRBV7-9; j_call: TRBJ2-2; cdr3_aa: CASPPRETGELFF
d_call: TRBD2; v_call: TRBV9; j_call: TRBJ2-5; cdr3_aa: CASSGPKLAGQETQYF
d_call: .; v_call: TRBV2; j_call: TRBJ1-1; cdr3_aa: CASSERGAFLMNTEAFF
d_call: TRBD2; v_call: TRBV28; j_call: TRBJ2-4; cdr3_aa: CASRPSLAGGRKGDIQYF
d_call: TRBD2; v_call: TRBV18; j_call: TRBJ2-2; cdr3_aa: CASSPLFPSGRNTGELFF
d_call: .; v_call: TRBV7-8; j_call: TRBJ2-5; cdr3_aa: CASSSKTLGLAETQYF
d_call: .; v_call: TRBV20-1; j_call: TRBJ2-7; cdr3_aa: CSASGIGGYEQYF
d_call: .; v_call: TRBV5-1; j_call: TRBJ1-2; cdr3_aa: CASSSNYREMHGYTF
d_call: .; v_call: TRBV10-2; j_call: TRBJ1-1; cdr3_aa: CASTQQGGYTEAFF
d_call: TRBD1; v_call: TRBV12-3/TRBV12-4; j_call: TRBJ2-7; cdr3_aa: CASNLQGEVNDEQYF
d_call: TRBD1; v_call: TRBV28; j_call: TRBJ1-6; cdr3_aa: CASSRTGGVVFNSPLHF
d_call: .; v_call: TRBV11-3; j_call: TRBJ2-5; cdr3_aa: CASSLESPETQYF
d_call: .; v_call: TRBV28; j_call: TRBJ2-7; cdr3_aa: CASSGYYEQYF
d_call: .; v_call: TRBV2; j_call: TRBJ2-1; cdr3_aa: CASSVVRTYNEQFF
d_call: .; v_call: TRBV12-3/TRBV12-4; j_call: TRBJ2-3; cdr3_aa: CASSLNGLGDTQYF
d_call: TRBD2; v_call: TRBV2; j_call: TRBJ2-7; cdr3_aa: CASKGTSGTYEQYF
d_call: .; v_call: TRBV7-3; j_call: TRBJ1-2; cdr3_aa: CASSLTGNSDYYGYTF
d_call: TRBD2; v_call: TRBV7-3; j_call: TRBJ2-1; cdr3_aa: CASSLLAGGGSEQFF
d_call: TRBD1; v_call: TRBV6-5; j_call: TRBJ1-5; cdr3_aa: CASSRTGGWQPQHF
d_call: .; v_call: TRBV11-2; j_call: TRBJ2-3; cdr3_aa: CASSFRQGTDTQYF
d_call: TRBD2; v_call: TRBV3-1; j_call: TRBJ2-1; cdr3_aa: CASSQDPGLAGGGNEQFF
d_call: .; v_call: TRBV7-9; j_call: TRBJ2-7; cdr3_aa: CASRFGTDTYEQYF
d_call: TRBD2; v_call: TRBV6-2/TRBV6-3; j_call: TRBJ2-7; cdr3_aa: CASSFPGTSGISYEQYF
d_call: .; v_call: TRBV10-3; j_call: TRBJ2-5; cdr3_aa: CAITKSQQETQYF
d_call: .; v_call: TRBV5-1; j_call: TRBJ1-1; cdr3_aa: CASSLGGVEAFF
d_call: .; v_call: TRBV3-1; j_call: TRBJ2-7; cdr3_aa: CASSQDGSHYEQYF
d_call: TRBD1; v_call: TRBV18; j_call: TRBJ1-4; cdr3_aa: CASSPVQGANEKLFF
d_call: TRBD2; v_call: TRBV3-1; j_call: TRBJ2-3; cdr3_aa: CASSHLTSGSADTQYF
d_call: TRBD2; v_call: TRBV6-6; j_call: TRBJ2-1; cdr3_aa: CASSPALADYNEQFF
d_call: .; v_call: TRBV7-6; j_call: TRBJ1-5; cdr3_aa: CASSLAGGEDQPQHF
d_call: TRBD1; v_call: TRBV28; j_call: TRBJ1-1; cdr3_aa: CASSPPIGQGRVPEAFF
d_call: TRBD1; v_call: TRBV5-1; j_call: TRBJ2-7; cdr3_aa: CASRGQLPYEQYF
d_call: .; v_call: TRBV29-1; j_call: TRBJ1-2; cdr3_aa: CSVASSGEGYGYTF
d_call: .; v_call: TRBV6-6; j_call: TRBJ1-1; cdr3_aa: CASMGGGTEAFF
d_call: .; v_call: TRBV12-3/TRBV12-4; j_call: TRBJ2-2; cdr3_aa: CASMTRVANTGELFF
d_call: TRBD1; v_call: TRBV11-2; j_call: TRBJ2-7; cdr3_aa: CASSLGQGTSEQYF